A single sample gave rise to the 30 T cell receptor beta chains below, sequenced in a study of T cells in Graves' hyperthyroidism and ophthalmopathy. The TCR beta CDR3 regions underwent amplification using RNA transcripts as the source. First-round RT-PCR targeting the TCR CDR3 was performed with the HTBI primer set. Each CDR3 protein is one row after TCRdb ran MiXCR on the multiplex PCR reads. Found here are about 640,000 distinct CDR3 sequences, 45% of them singletons; the top ten hold roughly 7.2%. What was sequenced was peripheral blood or thyroid tissue (not recorded which). These receptors all come from an adult man with Graves' disease, either hyperthyroidism or ophthalmopathy (not recorded which).

The chain employs TRBV7-9 and TRBJ2-7; D perhaps matches TRBD1 (6 bases). The CDR3 sequence is 15 residues long. The V and J ends lost 6 bases and 3 bases respectively, with 18 bases between them. In germline, CDR1 is SEHNR, CDR2 FQNEAQ (reference sequence). The CDR3 coding sequence is TGTGCCAGCAGTGAACAGGGACACCAGAGCTACGAGCAGTACTTC. This codes for CASSEQGHQSYEQYF.

This clonotype was found many times. The CDR3 spells CATSKVGVLTVLEKLFF. The CDR3 DNA reads as TGTGCCACCAGCAAAGTTGGGGTTTTGACTGTTTTGGAAAAACTGTTTTTT. V gene TRBV15 combines with J gene TRBJ1-4; D is ambiguous. Looked up from germline, CDR1 is LNHNV and CDR2 is YYDKDF (reference sequence). Trimming removed 4 bases at V and 8 bases at J, with 23 bases between. CDR3 length: 17 residues.

V gene TRBV10-1 combines with J gene TRBJ1-5; TRBD1 matches 7 bases. Germline loops: CDR1 WNHNN, CDR2 SYGVQD (reference sequence). This CDR3 spans 14 amino acids. V lost 2 bases and J lost 11; bases outside the gene matches: 9. DNA of the CDR3: TGCGCCAGCAGTGAGGACAGGGTTTCGGAGACCCAGCATTTT. Amino acids: CASSEDRVSETQHF.

CDR3 region: CASSQGTGLYEPQHF. CDR3 sequence (DNA): TGCGCCAGCAGCCAGGGGACAGGGCTGTATGAGCCCCAGCATTTT. The chain employs TRBV4-1 and TRBJ1-5, with 9 bases identical to TRBD1. The V segment lost 3 bases and the J segment 8 bases; nucleotides outside the gene matches: 8. Germline V CDR1 and CDR2: MGHRA, YSYEKL. CDR3 length: 15 amino acids.

This sequence joins TRBV4-1 and TRBJ1-1; no clear D. The CDR3 extends over 15 amino acids. Germline loops: CDR1 MGHRA, CDR2 YSYEKL. Trimming stripped 0 bases from V and 6 bases from J, with 14 bases between. In DNA form, the CDR3 reads TGCGCCAGCAGCCAAGATAAGGGAGGGATACCTGAAGCTTTCTTT. Amino acid sequence: CASSQDKGGIPEAFF.

This clonotype has at least ten counts. V and J are TRBV5-1 and TRBJ1-2; 9 bases align to TRBD1. V shed 3 bases and J 2 bases; nucleotides not matched to a gene: 5. Germline values: CDR1 SGHRS, CDR2 YFSETQ. CDR3 size: 15 residues. The CDR3 loop is CASSSTGTGNYGYTF. CDR3 bases: TGCGCCAGCAGCTCGACCGGGACAGGGAACTATGGCTACACCTTC.

The chain links TRBV6-5 to TRBJ1-1; 8 bases are a match to TRBD1. This CDR3 has 15 amino acids. V gave up 4 bases and J gave up 2 bases; unmatched junction bases: 6. Germline-derived CDR1 and CDR2 are MNHEY and SVGAGI. In DNA form, the CDR3 reads TGTGCCAGCAGTTTCGACAGGGGATTCAACACTGAAGCTTTCTTT. Protein sequence: CASSFDRGFNTEAFF.

The V gene is TRBV7-9, the J gene TRBJ1-6, with 9 bases matching TRBD1. The germline V gene has CDR1 SEHNR and CDR2 FQNEAQ (reference sequence). Germline trimming cut 5 bases from V and 4 bases from J; bases unmatched to any gene: 12. This CDR3 contains 18 residues. CDR3 DNA: TGTGCCAGCAGCAGCTCAACACAGGGGACAGGGTATAATTCACCCCTCCACTTT. Its protein product is CASSSSTQGTGYNSPLHF.

This chain joins TRBV19 and TRBJ1-4, with 7 nucleotides matching TRBD1. The CDR3 length is 13 residues. Germline CDR1 LNHDA, CDR2 SQIVND (reference sequence). V shed 10 bases and J 4 bases; nucleotides not matched to a gene: 6. CDR3 nucleotides: TGTGCCACGAGACAGGGAAATAATGAAAAACTGTTTTTT. Translated: CATRQGNNEKLFF.

This clonotype appeared a few times. V usage is TRBV7-9 and J usage is TRBJ1-6, with D maybe TRBD1 (5 bases). Trimming removed 3 bases at V and 6 bases at J, with 15 bases between. The germline gives CDR1 SEHNR, CDR2 FQNEAQ (reference sequence). The CDR3 covers 16 residues. DNA of the CDR3: TGTGCCAGCAGCTTCCGAGGGACGGATCTTAATTCACCCCTCCACTTT. It is translated as CASSFRGTDLNSPLHF.

In this sample, this clonotype turned up many times. The chain links TRBV7-9 to TRBJ2-5; no reliable D call. This CDR3 is built from 15 residues. Germline V lookup: CDR1 SEHNR, CDR2 FQNEAQ (reference sequence). V was trimmed by 4 bases and J by 1 base, leaving 13 bases between them. The CDR3 reads CASSSTHSIQETQYF. In DNA form, the CDR3 reads TGTGCCAGCAGCTCCACCCACAGCATCCAAGAGACCCAGTACTTC.

Notes on this clonotype: A much larger clone lies a single base off, so this may be a read error. The chain employs TRBV6-5 and TRBJ1-5, with D possibly matching TRBD1 (6 bases). In germline, CDR1 is MNHEY, CDR2 SVGAGI. This CDR3 is built from 14 residues. CDR3 sequence reads: CAISDHRVSQPQHF. The CDR3 bases are TGTGCCATCAGTGACCACAGGGTGAGTCAGCCCCAGCATTTT.

The genes are TRBV12-3 or TRBV12-4 and TRBJ1-3, with 9 bases fitting TRBD1. J was trimmed by 5 bases and V by 4 bases; bases with no gene match: 9. The CDR3 is 16 residues long. CDR3 in amino acids: CASSSSGTGLRNTIYF. The CDR3 DNA reads TGTGCCAGCAGTTCCTCCGGGACAGGGTTACGAAACACCATATATTTT.

In this sample, this clonotype turned up a few times. The chain is built from TRBV14 and TRBJ1-3, with D perhaps matching TRBD1 (5 bases). CDR1 SGHDN and CDR2 FVKESK come from the germline V gene. The CDR3 loop spans 15 amino acids. V shed 4 bases and J shed 2 bases, with 12 bases lying between them. The CDR3 region is CASSPDILAGNTIYF. The CDR3 DNA is TGTGCCAGCAGCCCGGACATCTTAGCTGGAAACACCATATATTTT.

This clonotype showed up just once. The J gene is TRBJ1-1, the V gene TRBV2; 7 positions agree with TRBD1. This CDR3 region has 15 residues. After removal of 8 bases from V and 0 bases from J, the junction contained 9 bases not matched to a gene. Germline loops: CDR1 SNHLY, CDR2 FYNNEI. CDR3 protein: CASPATGPVNTEAFF. The CDR3 DNA follows: TGTGCCAGCCCTGCGACAGGGCCCGTGAACACTGAAGCTTTCTTT. Full variable domain (remainder filled in from reference TRBV2 and TRBJ1-1): EPEVTQTPSHQVTQMGQEVILRCVPISNHLYFYWYRQILGQKVEFLVSFYNNEISEKSEIFDDQFSVERPDGSNFTLKIRSTKLEDSAMYFCASPATGPVNTEAFFGQGTRLTVV.

This chain connects TRBV5-1 to TRBJ1-5, with D possibly being TRBD1 (6 bases). Trimming shortened V by 5 bases and J by 3 bases, and 18 bases separated the two germline ends. The CDR3 is 16 residues long. Germline V gives CDR1 SGHRS, CDR2 YFSETQ. Written as DNA, the CDR3 is TGCGCCAGCAGACCTGACCCGACAGGCCACAATCAGCCCCAGCATTTT. This translates into CASRPDPTGHNQPQHF.

This clonotype was recorded a few times. The V call is TRBV9, the J call TRBJ2-2; no firm D call. Trimming stripped 1 base from V and 0 bases from J, with 7 bases between. Germline V gives CDR1 SGDLS, CDR2 YYNGEE. The CDR3 is made up of 15 amino acids. The DNA of the CDR3 is TGTGCCAGCAGCGTAACCGGGTCGAACACCGGGGAGCTGTTTTTT. The encoded protein is CASSVTGSNTGELFF.

The chain couples TRBV29-1 to TRBJ1-2; no reliable D call. Germline V CDR1 and CDR2: SQVTM, ANQGSEA. V lost 6 bases to trimming and J lost 5 bases, with 19 bases between them. This CDR3 has 14 amino acids. The CDR3 loop reads CSVPLGGLSYGYTF. The CDR3 coding sequence is TGCAGCGTCCCCCTCGGAGGTCTTTCTTATGGCTACACCTTC.

Many counts were recorded for this clonotype. V gene TRBV25-1 combines with J gene TRBJ1-5; D ambiguous. V was clipped by 5 bases and J by 7 bases, with 15 bases between them. Germline V gene data show CDR1 as MGHDK and CDR2 as SYGVNS. The CDR3 contains 14 residues. As DNA, the CDR3 is TGTGCCAGCAGTTCGCTGGGAGCCAAACAGCCCCAGCATTTT. Translated, it gives CASSSLGAKQPQHF.

This rearrangement joins TRBV7-2 to TRBJ2-5; possibly TRBD2 for D (6 bases). V was clipped by 3 bases and J by 5 bases, with 19 bases between them. CDR1 and CDR2 (germline): SGHTA, FQGNSA. The CDR3 contains 16 residues. CDR3 coding DNA: TGTGCCAGCAGCTTGGTCGAAACGGGAGCCGAGGAGACCCAGTACTTC. Its translation is CASSLVETGAEETQYF.

The genes are TRBV29-1 and TRBJ2-6; D possibly corresponds to TRBD1 (6 bases). Germline V gene data show CDR1 as SQVTM and CDR2 as ANQGSEA. Trimming pared 4 bases from V and 2 bases from J, leaving 12 bases between. The CDR3 totals 15 residues. For the CDR3, the DNA is TGCAGCGTTGGGGCAGGGGAACCTGGGGCCAACGTCCTGACTTTC. Residues: CSVGAGEPGANVLTF.

The chain combines TRBV9 with TRBJ1-2, with TRBD1 as a possible D gene (6 bases). Germline assignment: CDR1 SGDLS and CDR2 YYNGEE. This CDR3 comprises 13 residues. V lost 4 bases and J lost 5, with 12 bases in between. The CDR3, as DNA: TGTGCCAGCAGCTTGGTAGGACAGTATGGCTACACCTTC. Amino acids: CASSLVGQYGYTF.

This clonotype was found once. The chain couples TRBV12-3 or TRBV12-4 to TRBJ2-7, with 11 bases identical to TRBD2. J gave up 2 bases and V 6 bases, and 9 bases lay outside the gene matches. The CDR3 totals 16 residues. The CDR3 DNA is TGTGCCAGCAGCCAGGTCGGTAGCGGGGGGGCCTACGAGCAGTACTTC. This encodes CASSQVGSGGAYEQYF.

This clonotype appeared a few times. The J gene is TRBJ2-5, the V gene TRBV25-1; D tentatively fits TRBD1 or TRBD2 (5 bases each). The CDR3 extends over 16 amino acids. Trimming left V 6 bases short and J 4 bases short, with 21 bases between. Per the germline V gene, CDR1 is MGHDK and CDR2 is SYGVNS. The CDR3 region has the DNA TGTGCCAGCAGCTTGAAGGTGCCAAGGGACGGAGAGACCCAGTACTTC. Amino acids: CASSLKVPRDGETQYF.

Only a few counts were recorded for this clonotype. V usage is TRBV9 and J usage is TRBJ2-5; D unclear. This CDR3 has 15 amino acids. Germline CDR1 and CDR2: SGDLS and YYNGEE. Trimming removed 0 bases at V and 5 bases at J, with 14 bases between. Here the CDR3 DNA reads TGTGCCAGCAGCGTAGCTTTTGGGGATCTGGAGACCCAGTACTTC. Protein product: CASSVAFGDLETQYF.

This sequence joins TRBV29-1 and TRBJ2-7, with a possible D match to TRBD1 (7 bases). Germline values: CDR1 SQVTM, CDR2 ANQGSEA. The CDR3 totals 13 residues. The V gene lost 7 bases and the J gene lost 4 bases, with 17 bases spanning the gap. CDR3 in amino acids: CSGQGGVRYEQYF. The DNA of the CDR3 is TGCAGCGGGCAGGGGGGCGTAAGGTACGAGCAGTACTTC.

V usage is TRBV20-1 and J usage is TRBJ2-5, with TRBD2 identical over 10 bases. Trimming took 7 bases from V and 11 from J; bases not matched to a gene: 13. This CDR3 region has 13 residues. Per the germline V gene, CDR1 is DFQATT and CDR2 is SNEGSKA (reference sequence). The DNA for the CDR3 is TGCAGTGTCCCCCGGACTAGCGGACGAGAGCAGTACTTC. It encodes CSVPRTSGREQYF.

This clonotype was found many times. V and J are TRBV7-2 and TRBJ1-5; 8 bases are shared with TRBD1. Unmatched junction bases numbered 9, after V lost 5 bases and J lost 6 bases. Germline V gives CDR1 SGHTA, CDR2 FQGNSA. The CDR3 spans 15 residues. The CDR3 nucleotides read TGTGCCAGCAGCCGTGACCAGGGGGCCACTCAGCCCCAGCATTTT. Translating gives CASSRDQGATQPQHF.

This clonotype was seen ten or more times. V usage is TRBV10-3 and J usage is TRBJ1-2; D is unclear. The CDR3 has 11 amino acids. Germline V lookup: CDR1 ENHRY, CDR2 SYGVKD. The V end lost 3 bases, the J end lost 3 bases, and 2 bases lay between the germline ends. CDR3 nucleotide sequence: TGTGCCATCAGTGACCACTATGGCTACACCTTC. Translation: CAISDHYGYTF.

This clonotype came up a few times. The gene calls are TRBV10-3 and TRBJ2-5; D gene unclear. This CDR3 is 13 amino acids long. Germline lookup yields CDR1 ENHRY and CDR2 SYGVKD. V lost 2 bases and J 5 bases, leaving 9 bases between the germline ends. The CDR3 bases are TGTGCCATCAGTGAGAACTTGGGGGAGACCCAGTACTTC. Translating it yields CAISENLGETQYF.